Sequencing of this T cell receptor beta chain was carried out in a study of cytomegalovirus exposure and HLA in healthy donors. For the study at large: Genetic ancestry analysis placed around four fifths of the 300 to 500 donors that were genotyped in the Caucasian-associated cluster. Regarding the study as a whole: TCR beta chain V- and J-gene trimming was linked, in a later analysis, to a missense variant in DCLRE1C. Relative to the approximately 630-donor mean, N-insertions were reportedly fewer in an Asian-associated ancestry cluster in a later analysis. Some V segments (TRBV6-2 and TRBV6-3 among them) were excluded as indistinguishable.

This CDR3 region has 15 residues. Looked up from germline, CDR1 is SGHRS and CDR2 is YFSETQ. The junction had 7 bases not matched to a gene; V was cut back by 4 bases and J by 2 bases. With 60 Vbeta and 13 Jbeta primers, the PCR was carried out. Some clones are missing from TCRdb's copy, which holds only in-frame ones; the method was immunoSEQ multiplex PCR. Of approximately 110,000 clones in the sample, roughly 14% were seen once. This clone came up a few times. Its specificity is not known. The sequencing input was PBMCs. The TCR sequence derives from a woman under 30 in good health and CMV-seronegative. The V and J genes are TRBV5-1 and TRBJ2-3; 7 bases line up with TRBD1. The CDR3: CASSLFTGATDTQYF. Here the CDR3 DNA reads TGCGCCAGCAGCCTGTTTACAGGGGCCACAGATACGCAGTATTTT.